This TCR beta chain appears in the sequencing data of a study of CD8+ T cells in alopecia areata. Study-wide background: Scoring of severity for treated patients was based on percentage of affected scalp area.

Broader study findings: Scalp clonality dropped significantly under tofacitinib, as did expanded CD8+ top-100 clones. Scalp specimens additionally yield sequences from normal skin's resident alphabeta T cells. Only a single nonresponder existed, so baseline CD8+ expansion links stay unclear.

As to this clone: Its antigen is undetermined.

TCR sequencing used cDNA made by reverse transcription of extracted RNA. TCRdb keeps only in-frame clones here, not all; method: immunoSEQ multiplex PCR. The sample consists of 130,000 to 150,000 clones, roughly 82% of them appearing once. Treatment noted: oral pan-JAK inhibitor, 5-10 mg twice daily. CDR3 length equals 16 residues. Germline lookup yields CDR1 MNHEY and CDR2 SMNVEV (reference sequence). V lost 1 base and J lost 8; bases outside the gene matches: 13. The material was CD8+ T cells sorted from blood, obtained at week 4, from a patient treated with tofacitinib. This sequence originates from a human donor with alopecia areata. The chain combines TRBV27 with TRBJ1-2; TRBD1 matches 7 bases. In nucleotides, the CDR3 is TGTGCCAGCAGTTTATTAGGGGGCAAAGGCAAGGGAGGCTACACCTTC. This encodes CASSLLGGKGKGGYTF.